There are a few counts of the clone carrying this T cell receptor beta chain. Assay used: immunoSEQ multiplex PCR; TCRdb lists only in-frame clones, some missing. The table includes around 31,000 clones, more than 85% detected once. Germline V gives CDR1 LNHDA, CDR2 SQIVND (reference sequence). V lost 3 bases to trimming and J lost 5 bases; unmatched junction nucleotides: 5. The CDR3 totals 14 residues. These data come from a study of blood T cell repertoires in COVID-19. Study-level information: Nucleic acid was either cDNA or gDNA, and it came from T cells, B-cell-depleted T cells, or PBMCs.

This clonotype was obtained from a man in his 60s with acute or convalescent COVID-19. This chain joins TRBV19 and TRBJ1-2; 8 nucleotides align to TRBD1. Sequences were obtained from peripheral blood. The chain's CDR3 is CASSIGQGGYGYTF. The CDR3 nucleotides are TGTGCCAGTAGTATTGGACAGGGTGGATATGGCTACACCTTC. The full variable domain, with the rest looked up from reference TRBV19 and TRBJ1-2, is DGGITQSPKYLFRKEGQNVTLSCEQNLNHDAMYWYRQDPGQGLRLIYYSQIVNDFQKGDIAEGYSVSREKKESFPLTVTSAQKNPTAFYLCASSIGQGGYGYTFGSGTRLTVV.